Below are 8 T cell receptor beta chains sequenced from a single sample in a study of cytomegalovirus exposure and HLA in healthy donors. The PCR had 60 Vbeta and 13 Jbeta primers. Here immunoSEQ multiplex PCR was the method, and the copy in TCRdb shows in-frame clones only, minus some. This sample yields 150,000 to 200,000 clones, of which around three quarters are seen a single time; over 0.95% belongs to the top ten. The specimen was PBMCs. These receptors originate from a woman between 35 and 50 years old in good health and CMV-seronegative.

This chain joins TRBV29-1 and TRBJ1-1; D is undetermined. The CDR3 extends over 14 amino acids. Germline CDR1 SQVTM, CDR2 ANQGSEA. V lost 0 bases and J 1 base, leaving 9 bases between the germline ends. The CDR3 coding sequence is TGCAGCGTTGAAGATCACAGCCGGAACACTGAAGCTTTCTTT. Protein product: CSVEDHSRNTEAFF.

This sequence joins TRBV5-1 and TRBJ2-3; 11 bases align to TRBD2. Trimming at V came to 3 bases and at J to 2 bases, leaving 5 bases not matched to a gene. Germline-derived CDR1 and CDR2 are SGHRS and YFSETQ. There are 16 residues in the CDR3. CDR3 nucleotides: TGCGCCAGCAGCTCGGGGACTAGCGGAAACACAGATACGCAGTATTTT. It encodes CASSSGTSGNTDTQYF. Drawing the rest from reference TRBV5-1 and TRBJ2-3, the complete variable domain is KAGVTQTPRYLIKTRGQQVTLSCSPISGHRSVSWYQQTPGQGLQFLFEYFSETQRNKGNFPGRFSGRQFSNSRSEMNVSTLELGDSALYLCASSSGTSGNTDTQYFGPGTRLTVL.

This chain uses TRBV6-4 with TRBJ2-1, with TRBD1 matching over 9 bases. Germline CDR1 MRHNA, CDR2 SNTAGT. The V gene end was trimmed by 4 bases and the J gene end by 7 bases; junction bases not matched to a gene: 5. This CDR3 is 14 amino acids long. CDR3 coding DNA: TGTGCCAGCAGTGTACAGGGGGCGGCAAATGAGCAGTTCTTC. Amino acids: CASSVQGAANEQFF.

The chain combines TRBV27 with TRBJ2-5; D call uncertain. The CDR3 contains 13 residues. Looked up from germline, CDR1 is MNHEY and CDR2 is SMNVEV (reference sequence). V lost 3 bases to trimming and J lost 7 bases, with 12 bases between them. The CDR3 nucleotides are TGTGCCAGCAGTTTTGATAGAGCAGGGACCCAGTACTTC. Its translation is CASSFDRAGTQYF.

The rearrangement uses TRBV30 and TRBJ1-6; 9 positions agree with TRBD1. CDR3 length: 14 amino acids. Per germline, CDR1 GTSNPN and CDR2 SVGIG (reference sequence). Trimming cost V 5 bases and J 5 bases; bases outside gene matches: 4. DNA of the CDR3: TGTGCCTGGTCTACAGGGGGCCATAATTCACCCCTCCACTTT. Translation: CAWSTGGHNSPLHF.

The V call is TRBV5-1, the J call TRBJ2-7; D possibly corresponds to TRBD2 (5 bases). Germline V lookup: CDR1 SGHRS, CDR2 YFSETQ. Trimming left V 1 base short and J 1 base short, with 15 bases between. This CDR3 is 16 amino acids long. The DNA for the CDR3 is TGCGCCAGCAGCTTGTCCGCAGCGGCCCGATCCTACGAGCAGTACTTC. It is translated as CASSLSAAARSYEQYF. The whole variable domain, remainder taken from reference TRBV5-1 and TRBJ2-7, is KAGVTQTPRYLIKTRGQQVTLSCSPISGHRSVSWYQQTPGQGLQFLFEYFSETQRNKGNFPGRFSGRQFSNSRSEMNVSTLELGDSALYLCASSLSAAARSYEQYFGPGTRLTVT.

This clone was recorded a few times. The rearrangement joins TRBV2 to TRBJ2-5; D not certain. The better agreement between TRBJ2-7 and the DNA end casts doubt on the J call. CDR3 length: 11 residues. Per germline, CDR1 SNHLY and CDR2 FYNNEI. Written as DNA, the CDR3 is TGTGCCAGCAGGGAATCCTACGAGCAGTACTTC. It codes for CASRESYEQYF.

The V gene is TRBV5-1, the J gene TRBJ1-3; D may be TRBD1 (5 bases). Germline V gene lookup returns CDR1 SGHRS and CDR2 YFSETQ. This CDR3 contains 16 residues. Trimming took 1 base from V and 3 from J, leaving 14 bases between them. CDR3 nucleotides: TGCGCCAGCAGCTTGAATCCTGGGGGGAATGGAAACACCATATATTTT. Translated, it gives CASSLNPGGNGNTIYF.